The 27 T cell receptor beta chains in this list originate from one sample, sequenced in a study of blood T cell repertoires in COVID-19. Only in-frame clones appear in the TCRdb table, and some are missing; sequencing was by immunoSEQ multiplex PCR. Here the sample spans some 180,000 clones, 84% being singletons. The sample taken for sequencing was peripheral blood. The source is a human donor in a cohort sampled during active COVID-19.

This clone was seen more than once but under ten times. The same CDR3 arises from other DNA sequences in this sample as well. This chain connects TRBV4-1 to TRBJ2-1; TRBD1 matches 7 bases. CDR1 and CDR2 (germline): MGHRA, YSYEKL. V was pared by 0 bases and J by 3 bases, with 2 bases of the junction left unmatched. There are 15 residues in the CDR3. CDR3 loop: CASSQDGTDYNEQFF. DNA of the CDR3: TGCGCCAGCAGCCAAGATGGGACAGACTACAATGAGCAGTTCTTC.

The chain links TRBV11-3 to TRBJ2-1, with 11 bases fitting TRBD2. Germline assignment: CDR1 SGHNT and CDR2 YENEEA. The trim removed 5 bases at V and 0 bases at J, leaving 3 bases unmatched. This CDR3 is 16 amino acids long. The CDR3 reads CASSITSGGSYNEQFF. The CDR3 bases are TGTGCCAGCAGCATCACTAGCGGGGGCTCCTACAATGAGCAGTTCTTC.

The J gene is TRBJ1-2, the V gene TRBV3-1 (or the pseudogene TRBV3-2); 12 bases align to TRBD1. Germline-derived CDR1 and CDR2 are LGHDT and YNNKEL (reference sequence). The CDR3 is made up of 17 amino acids. V lost 0 bases and J lost 4; bases outside the gene matches: 6. This CDR3 reads CASSQDWGTGGSYGYTF. In DNA, the CDR3 is TGTGCCAGCAGCCAAGATTGGGGGACAGGGGGCTCCTATGGCTACACCTTC.

This chain connects TRBV5-4 to TRBJ2-1; 11 bases align to TRBD2. The germline V gene has CDR1 SGHNT and CDR2 YYREEE (reference sequence). With 5 bases clipped from V and 10 bases from J, the junction kept 8 bases outside the gene matches. The CDR3 sequence is 14 residues long. CDR3 in amino acids: CASSLAGGPGEQFF. The CDR3, as DNA: TGTGCCAGCAGTTTAGCGGGGGGGCCTGGGGAGCAGTTCTTC.

The V call is TRBV10-2, the J call TRBJ2-1; 10 bases are shared with TRBD2. The ends lost 7 bases at V and 5 bases at J; junction bases unmatched: 5. The CDR3 contains 14 residues. CDR1 and CDR2 from the germline V gene are WSHSY and SAAADI. The CDR3 sequence: CASNTGLANNEQFF. Written as DNA, the CDR3 is TGCGCCAGCAACACGGGACTAGCGAACAATGAGCAGTTCTTC.

The chain links TRBV6-5 to TRBJ1-4; 9 nucleotides match TRBD1. Trimming at V came to 4 bases and at J to 6 bases, leaving 9 bases not matched to a gene. The germline CDR1 and CDR2 sequences are MNHEY and SVGAGI. The CDR3 covers 16 residues. The CDR3 spells CASSSFGTGQDEKLFF. The CDR3 DNA sequence: TGTGCCAGCAGTTCCTTTGGGACAGGGCAGGATGAAAAACTGTTTTTT.

CDR3 nucleotides: TGTGCCAGCAGTTCATCATCAAGCACAGATACGCAGTATTTT. This encodes CASSSSSSTDTQYF. The rearrangement links TRBV27 to TRBJ2-3; unclear D gene. The CDR3 extends over 14 amino acids. Germline V gene lookup returns CDR1 MNHEY and CDR2 SMNVEV (reference sequence). The ends were cut back, 4 bases at V and 0 bases at J, with 8 bases in the middle.

J is TRBJ2-3 and V is TRBV28; no definite D call. There are 12 residues in the CDR3. Trimming stripped 6 bases from V and 5 bases from J, with 9 bases between. The germline CDR1 and CDR2 sequences are MDHEN and SYDVKM. The CDR3, as DNA: TGTGCCAGCAGCGTCCTCGTAGATACGCAGTATTTT. Translation gives CASSVLVDTQYF.

Notes on this clone: This specimen includes other DNA sequences encoding the same CDR3. The gene calls are TRBV19 and TRBJ1-5; 11 nucleotides line up with TRBD1. After removal of 6 bases from V and 4 bases from J, the junction contained 5 bases not matched to a gene. CDR1 and CDR2 from the germline V gene are LNHDA and SQIVND (reference sequence). This CDR3 has 15 amino acids. The CDR3 bases are TGTGCCAGTAGCACGGACAGGGGGCTGAATCAGCCCCAGCATTTT. Translating gives CASSTDRGLNQPQHF. The entire variable domain, with the rest obtained from reference TRBV19 and TRBJ1-5, is as follows: DGGITQSPKYLFRKEGQNVTLSCEQNLNHDAMYWYRQDPGQGLRLIYYSQIVNDFQKGDIAEGYSVSREKKESFPLTVTSAQKNPTAFYLCASSTDRGLNQPQHFGDGTRLSIL.

The V gene is TRBV6-6, the J gene TRBJ1-4, with 7 positions matching TRBD1. This CDR3 region has 14 residues. In germline, CDR1 is MNHNY, CDR2 SVGAGI (reference sequence). The junction had 7 bases not matched to a gene; V was cut back by 6 bases and J by 6 bases. The CDR3 spells CASSQGGGYEKLFF. The CDR3 bases are TGTGCCAGCAGCCAAGGGGGCGGCTATGAAAAACTGTTTTTT.

This clone is a singleton in its sample. This rearrangement joins TRBV6-5 to TRBJ1-1; 8 positions match TRBD1. V shed 6 bases and J 4 bases; nucleotides not matched to a gene: 10. Germline CDR1 MNHEY, CDR2 SVGAGI. The CDR3 loop spans 15 amino acids. The CDR3 spells CASRGRTGSGTEAFF. The CDR3 coding sequence is TGTGCCAGCAGGGGGCGGACAGGGAGCGGCACTGAAGCTTTCTTT.

V is TRBV5-1 and J is TRBJ2-1, with TRBD2 matching 9 bases. Per the germline V gene, CDR1 is SGHRS and CDR2 is YFSETQ. The length of the CDR3 is 15 residues. The J segment lost 3 bases and the V segment lost 0 bases, leaving 1 base of the junction unmatched. The CDR3 DNA reads TGCGCCAGCAGCTTGGTAGCGGGGGACTACAATGAGCAGTTCTTC. Translated, it gives CASSLVAGDYNEQFF.

This chain uses TRBV5-1 with TRBJ2-7; tentative D call: TRBD1 (6 bases). The CDR3 is 15 amino acids. V dropped 1 base and J dropped 5 bases, with 16 bases sitting between them. Germline V CDR1 and CDR2: SGHRS, YFSETQ. In nucleotides, the CDR3 is TGCGCCAGCAGCTTGCTAAACAGGGCTGAGGACGAGCAGTACTTC. Translation: CASSLLNRAEDEQYF.

The sample holds one count of this clone. The chain joins TRBV7-2 to TRBJ1-1; D is unresolved. The CDR3 loop spans 14 amino acids. The ends were cut back, 1 base at V and 0 bases at J, with 6 bases in the middle. Germline-derived CDR1 and CDR2 are SGHTA and FQGNSA. The CDR3 nucleotides read TGTACCAGCAGCTTAGGTACAGTGAACACTGAAGCTTTCTTT. Its translation is CTSSLGTVNTEAFF.

The genes are TRBV27 and TRBJ1-6, with D perhaps matching TRBD1 (6 bases). The CDR3 is 15 residues long. V gave up 2 bases and J gave up 6 bases, with 11 bases separating them. CDR1 MNHEY and CDR2 SMNVEV come from the germline V gene (reference sequence). Written as DNA, the CDR3 is TGTGCCAGCAGTTTAGTGTGGGGGCCTAATTCACCCCTCCACTTT. This codes for CASSLVWGPNSPLHF.

The CDR3 sequence is CASSLELAGGPHQETQYF. CDR3 nucleotides: TGTGCCAGCAGCTTAGAACTAGCGGGGGGCCCCCATCAAGAGACCCAGTACTTC. V and J are TRBV5-4 and TRBJ2-5, with TRBD2 matching 12 bases. The CDR3 spans 18 residues. Looked up from germline, CDR1 is SGHNT and CDR2 is YYREEE (reference sequence). The ends lost 2 bases at V and 2 bases at J; junction bases unmatched: 10.

The chain uses TRBV5-1 and TRBJ2-7; 10 positions match TRBD1. There are 15 residues in the CDR3. Germline CDR1 and CDR2: SGHRS and YFSETQ. Unmatched junction bases numbered 4, after V lost 0 bases and J lost 4 bases. CDR3 loop: CASSLVGTGEYEQYF. Here the CDR3 DNA reads TGCGCCAGCAGCTTGGTTGGGACAGGGGAGTACGAGCAGTACTTC. Filled out from reference TRBV5-1 and TRBJ2-7, the complete variable domain reads KAGVTQTPRYLIKTRGQQVTLSCSPISGHRSVSWYQQTPGQGLQFLFEYFSETQRNKGNFPGRFSGRQFSNSRSEMNVSTLELGDSALYLCASSLVGTGEYEQYFGPGTRLTVT.

The genes are TRBV7-2 and TRBJ1-5, with D tentatively TRBD1 (6 bases). Looked up from germline, CDR1 is SGHTA and CDR2 is FQGNSA. The CDR3 has 15 amino acids. Trimming cost V 4 bases and J 1 base, with 11 bases left between them. This CDR3 reads CASSSTRGSNQPQHF. The CDR3 DNA sequence: TGTGCCAGCAGCTCCACCAGGGGAAGCAATCAGCCCCAGCATTTT.

This rearrangement joins TRBV5-1 to TRBJ2-7, with 11 bases fitting TRBD2. This CDR3 is 18 amino acids long. The germline V gene has CDR1 SGHRS and CDR2 YFSETQ. The V segment lost 4 bases and the J segment 1 base; nucleotides outside the gene matches: 13. The CDR3 bases are TGCGCCAGCAGCCCCACCCCGTTGGTAGCGGGGGGGTCCTACGAGCAGTACTTC. It yields the protein CASSPTPLVAGGSYEQYF.

This clone was picked up one time. This chain uses TRBV4-1 with TRBJ1-1; D gene ambiguous. The germline V gene has CDR1 MGHRA and CDR2 YSYEKL. CDR3 length: 16 residues. Trimming shortened V by 2 bases and J by 4 bases, and 17 bases separated the two germline ends. The CDR3, as DNA: TGCGCCAGCAGCCAAAATCCCGGGAGGGTGAGCACTGAAGCTTTCTTT. Amino acid sequence: CASSQNPGRVSTEAFF.

This chain uses TRBV6-5 with TRBJ2-7; D is ambiguous. CDR1 and CDR2 from the germline V gene are MNHEY and SVGAGI. The V gene lost 3 bases and the J gene lost 2 bases, with 5 bases spanning the gap. The CDR3 extends over 12 amino acids. The CDR3 DNA is TGTGCCAGCAGTTATAGTCCCTACGAGCAGTACTTC. Translation: CASSYSPYEQYF.

The V gene is TRBV10-1, the J gene TRBJ2-7, with 11 positions matching TRBD2. The germline V gene has CDR1 WNHNN and CDR2 SYGVQD (reference sequence). This CDR3 has 15 residues. V lost 6 bases to trimming and J lost 1 base; unmatched junction nucleotides: 5. As DNA, the CDR3 is TGCGCCAGCAGCCCCGCTAGCGGGGGGTCCTACGAGCAGTACTTC. Amino acid sequence: CASSPASGGSYEQYF.

The chain recombines TRBV9 with TRBJ2-3, with 11 bases matching TRBD2. This CDR3 is 19 amino acids long. The germline V gene has CDR1 SGDLS and CDR2 YYNGEE. V was pared by 4 bases and J by 4 bases, with 17 bases of the junction left unmatched. Here the CDR3 DNA reads TGTGCCAGCAGCCCACGGGGGGCTAGCGGGGGGCCCCCCGCAGATACGCAGTATTTT. This translates into CASSPRGASGGPPADTQYF.

This clone was seen only a few times. This chain links TRBV27 with TRBJ2-2, with 7 bases aligning to TRBD2. Trimming took 3 bases from V and 6 from J; bases not matched to a gene: 4. CDR1 MNHEY and CDR2 SMNVEV come from the germline V gene (reference sequence). The CDR3 consists of 14 residues. CDR3 nucleotides: TGTGCCAGCAGTTTGGAAGGGAGGGCCGGGGAGCTGTTTTTT. It translates to CASSLEGRAGELFF.

The rearrangement joins TRBV5-1 to TRBJ1-5; 7 nucleotides match TRBD1. Germline assignment: CDR1 SGHRS and CDR2 YFSETQ. The CDR3 is 14 residues long. V gave up 4 bases and J gave up 8 bases; unmatched junction bases: 9. DNA for the CDR3: TGCGCCAGCAGCCAGCAGGGGGGAGAGGAGCCCCAGCATTTT. Protein product: CASSQQGGEEPQHF.

The gene calls are TRBV25-1 and TRBJ2-3, with TRBD2 matching 9 bases. CDR1 is MGHDK, CDR2 SYGVNS, per germline. Trimming removed 6 bases from V and 3 bases from J; junction bases left unmatched: 7. The CDR3 has 15 residues. As DNA, the CDR3 is TGTGCCAGCAGCCGAACGGGACTAGCTACAGATACGCAGTATTTT. Residues: CASSRTGLATDTQYF.

This chain joins TRBV27 and TRBJ2-6, with D tentatively TRBD1 (6 bases). Germline CDR1 and CDR2: MNHEY and SMNVEV (reference sequence). CDR3 length: 15 residues. Trimming removed 7 bases from V and 0 bases from J, with 10 bases in between. The CDR3 reads CASTQGTSGANVLTF. The CDR3 coding sequence is TGTGCCAGCACGCAGGGGACCTCTGGGGCCAACGTCCTGACTTTC.